This TCR beta chain stems from a study of T cells after yellow fever vaccination (dated by TCRdb to the late 2010s). Turning to the overall study: The SMART-Seq v4 Ultra Low Input RNA kit was used to prepare libraries from fractions with low cell numbers. To follow T-cell clones before and after both primary and booster YFV17D yellow fever vaccination, bulk TCR alpha and beta repertoires underwent longitudinal sequencing. Two healthy male donors, one aged 18 to 30 and one aged 30 to 40 years, made up the cohort. Blood was drawn at multiple timepoints before and after primary and secondary immunization, with bulk PBMC replicates and cell subsets isolated. General findings and caveats noted by the study authors: FACS-sorted repertoires could contain abundant contaminating clonotypes from the bulk population, so computational filtering was required. A small share of clonotypes occurred in both CD4 and CD8 compartments, likely arising from convergent recombination. Because the study included only a couple of donors, the extent to which the findings can be generalized is limited. After the booster, most of the clones that had expanded following primary vaccination were detected again (almost 98% of CD4 and around 87% of CD8), which suggests that memory was broadly maintained. Compared with the primary T-cell response, the secondary T-cell response was faster but weaker, reaching its peak on day 5 rather than on day 15.

In light of the paper, this sample's treatment or condition label describes: live attenuated yellow fever vaccine strain. At every blood-draw timepoint, two biological replicates of bulk PBMCs were collected. A standard Ficoll-Paque protocol was used to isolate PBMCs from peripheral blood. TriZol was used to extract RNA from bulk PBMCs, from CD4 and CD8 fractions, and from dextramer-positive and dextramer-negative fractions. Sequencing relied on an Illumina NovaSeq 6000. TCR cDNA was made using 5'RACE template switching, a step that added a universal primer site and unique molecular identifiers. Priming for cDNA synthesis came from both the TCR alpha and TCR beta constant segments. Library amplification involved two PCR steps, and the second step added sample barcodes and sequencing adapters. Sequencing of libraries was performed on Illumina HiSeq 2500 (2x100 bp) or NovaSeq (2x150 bp). Per the source publication's procedure: MIGEC was used to demultiplex reads and collapse the reads into UMI consensus sequences, and MiXCR was used for V(D)J alignment. Clonotypes responding to the vaccine were identified with edgeR on replicate PBMC samples, with the criteria of FDR below 0.01 and a log2 fold change above 5 up to day 15. CD4 or CD8 identity was assigned to each bulk clonotype according to whether the clonotype was present at higher abundance in the sequenced CD4 repertoire or the sequenced CD8 repertoire. TCRdb reworked the public reads: Q25 trimming with fastp, MiXCR clone assembly, productive beta chains retained. Merged by CDR3 protein, the rows form single entries marked with the most common genes and DNA. TCRdb, not the authors, supplied the V and J calls. For this sample there are 250,000 to 400,000 distinct CDR3 sequences; 4.1% appear just once. Together, the top ten hold 20% to 25% of the sample.

This clonotype has more than one count but fewer than ten. Its target antigen remains unknown. Base quality data are lacking; no much larger clone is found one base away. CDR1 and CDR2, looked up from the germline V gene, are SQVTM and ANQGSEA. Compared with germline, V lacks 1 base and J lacks 3 bases; bases without a gene match: 9. From the cysteine through the phenylalanine, the CDR3 covers 16 amino acids. Only the CDR3 part of the read is kept: 48 bases, read in frame from the first base. The sequence links TRBV29-1 to TRBJ2-3; 8 middle bases align to TRBD1. The receptor comes from a man in his late teens or twenties who received the YFV17D yellow fever vaccine. Source: PBMCs, taken 5 days after the yellow fever booster vaccination. Read as DNA, the sequence is TGCAGCGTTGAAGTGTGGCAGGGGGCCGCGACAGATACGCAGTATTTT. Translated, this is CSVEVWQGAATDTQYF.